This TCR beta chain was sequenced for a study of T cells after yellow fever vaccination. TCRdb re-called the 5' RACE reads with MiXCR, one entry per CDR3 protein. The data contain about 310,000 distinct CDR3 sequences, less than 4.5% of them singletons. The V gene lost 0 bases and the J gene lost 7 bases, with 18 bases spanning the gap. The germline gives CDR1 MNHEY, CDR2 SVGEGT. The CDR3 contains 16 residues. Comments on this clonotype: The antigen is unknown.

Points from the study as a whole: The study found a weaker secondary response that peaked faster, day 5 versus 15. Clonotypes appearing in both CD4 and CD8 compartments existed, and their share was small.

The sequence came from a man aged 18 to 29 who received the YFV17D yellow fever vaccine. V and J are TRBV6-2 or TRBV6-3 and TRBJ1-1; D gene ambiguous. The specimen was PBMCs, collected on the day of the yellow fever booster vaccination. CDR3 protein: CASSYSRLAGKGEAFF. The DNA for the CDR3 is TGTGCCAGCAGTTACTCGAGACTGGCCGGGAAGGGTGAAGCTTTCTTT.